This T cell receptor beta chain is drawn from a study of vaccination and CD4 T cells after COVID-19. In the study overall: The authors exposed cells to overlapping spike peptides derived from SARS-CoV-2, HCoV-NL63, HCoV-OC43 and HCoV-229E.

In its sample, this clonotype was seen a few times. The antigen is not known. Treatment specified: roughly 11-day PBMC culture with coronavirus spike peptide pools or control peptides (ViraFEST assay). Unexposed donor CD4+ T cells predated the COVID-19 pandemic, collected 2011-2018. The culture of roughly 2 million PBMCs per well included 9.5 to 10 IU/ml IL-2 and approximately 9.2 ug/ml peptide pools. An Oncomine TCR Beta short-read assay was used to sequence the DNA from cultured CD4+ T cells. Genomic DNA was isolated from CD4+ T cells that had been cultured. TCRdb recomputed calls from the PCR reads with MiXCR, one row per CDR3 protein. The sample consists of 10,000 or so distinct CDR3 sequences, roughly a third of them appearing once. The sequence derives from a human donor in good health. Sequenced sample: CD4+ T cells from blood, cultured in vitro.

The CDR3 loop is CATSRDGRDTDTQYF. The CDR3 DNA reads TGTGCCACCAGCAGAGATGGGCGGGACACAGATACGCAGTATTTT. J is TRBJ2-3 and V is TRBV15; the D gene is possibly TRBD2 (6 bases). The CDR3 consists of 15 residues. Germline V gene data show CDR1 as LNHNV and CDR2 as YYDKDF (reference sequence). Trimming shortened V by 0 bases and J by 2 bases, and 9 bases separated the two germline ends.